A single sample gave rise to the 23 T cell receptor beta chains below, sequenced in a study of beta chain features in type 1 diabetes. Expressed TCRB transcripts got sequenced, as all isolated RNA was reverse transcribed. The method was immunoSEQ multiplex PCR; TCRdb's version includes in-frame clones alone and lacks a portion of them. The sample records around 430,000 clones, about 32% being singletons. Sequencing was done on a sample of naive CD4+ T cells from blood. The receptor set was obtained from a man aged 18-30 years in good health.

The V and J genes are TRBV5-6 and TRBJ2-5; D gene unclear. The CDR3 is 16 residues long. V dropped 2 bases and J dropped 2 bases, with 16 bases sitting between them. Germline V gene data show CDR1 as SGHDT and CDR2 as YYEEEE. CDR3 DNA: TGTGCCAGCAGCTTACTTGGGCAGGATCCGCAAGAGACCCAGTACTTC. Its protein product is CASSLLGQDPQETQYF. The full variable domain, in which reference TRBV5-6 and TRBJ2-5 provide the parts outside the CDR3, is DAGVTQSPTHLIKTRGQQVTLRCSPKSGHDTVSWYQQALGQGPQFIFQYYEEEERQRGNFPDRFSGHQFPNYSSELNVNALLLGDSALYLCASSLLGQDPQETQYFGPGTRLLVL.

The rearrangement links TRBV18 to TRBJ1-1; D uncertain. The CDR3 loop spans 13 amino acids. The germline V gene has CDR1 KGHSH and CDR2 LQKENI. The V gene lost 3 bases and the J gene lost 4 bases, with 9 bases spanning the gap. The CDR3 region is CASSPRRATEAFF. The DNA of the CDR3 is TGTGCCAGCTCACCCAGGAGGGCCACTGAAGCTTTCTTT.

Only a few counts were recorded for this clone. The rearrangement links TRBV20-1 to TRBJ2-2; D is undetermined. The V gene lost 3 bases and the J gene lost 7 bases, with 6 bases spanning the gap. This CDR3 is 11 amino acids long. The germline gives CDR1 DFQATT, CDR2 SNEGSKA (reference sequence). The CDR3 nucleotides read TGCAGTGCTAGGGCCTACGGGGAGCTGTTTTTT. Translated, it gives CSARAYGELFF.

This sequence joins TRBV18 and TRBJ2-5; 9 bases match TRBD2. The CDR3 loop spans 18 amino acids. Germline values: CDR1 KGHSH, CDR2 LQKENI. The V segment lost 3 bases and the J segment 5 bases; nucleotides outside the gene matches: 16. The CDR3 region has the DNA TGTGCCAGCTCACCTAATACTAATCTCGGGACTAGCAGGGAGACCCAGTACTTC. Translated, it gives CASSPNTNLGTSRETQYF.

This clone was counted between two and nine times. The chain links TRBV9 to TRBJ1-1; 7 nucleotides line up with TRBD1. This CDR3 spans 14 amino acids. Looked up from germline, CDR1 is SGDLS and CDR2 is YYNGEE. V lost 2 bases to trimming and J lost 1 base; unmatched junction nucleotides: 2. The CDR3 reads CASSVTGANTEAFF. CDR3 coding DNA: TGTGCCAGCAGCGTCACAGGGGCGAACACTGAAGCTTTCTTT.

The J gene is TRBJ2-3, the V gene TRBV6-1; TRBD1 matches 7 bases. The CDR3 length is 15 residues. V gave up 6 bases and J gave up 2 bases; unmatched junction bases: 8. Germline V gene sequence: CDR1 MNHNS, CDR2 SASEGT. The CDR3 reads CASRSRQGYTDTQYF. The CDR3 DNA follows: TGTGCCAGCAGATCAAGACAGGGTTACACAGATACGCAGTATTTT.

The chain couples TRBV6-1 to TRBJ1-1; D ambiguous. This CDR3 has 13 amino acids. The germline V gene has CDR1 MNHNS and CDR2 SASEGT. Trimming took off 7 bases at V and 7 bases at J, with 16 bases between the two ends. CDR3: CASTLLLEVEAFF. CDR3 sequence (DNA): TGTGCCAGCACCCTCTTGCTGGAGGTTGAAGCTTTCTTT.

The chain combines TRBV28 with TRBJ2-1, with D possibly TRBD2 on 5 matching bases. From germline, CDR1 is MDHEN and CDR2 SYDVKM. The CDR3 extends over 14 amino acids. The V and J ends lost 6 bases and 1 base respectively, with 10 bases between them. The DNA of the CDR3 is TGTGCCAGCAGCCCCGGAGGTTCCTACAATGAGCAGTTCTTC. It encodes CASSPGGSYNEQFF.

This clone was picked up a small number of times. The rearrangement links TRBV7-2 to TRBJ2-1, with 9 bases aligning to TRBD1. Germline V gives CDR1 SGHTA, CDR2 FQGNSA. V shed 5 bases and J 5 bases; nucleotides not matched to a gene: 7. This CDR3 has 15 residues. The CDR3 nucleotides are TGTGCCAGCAGCCCACAGGGGGCCCCTAACAATGAGCAGTTCTTC. Encoded protein: CASSPQGAPNNEQFF.

The chain joins TRBV13 to TRBJ2-3; D unclear. CDR1 is PRHDT, CDR2 FYEKMQ, per germline (reference sequence). With 6 bases removed from V and 0 bases from J, the gap between germline ends came to 13 bases. The CDR3 runs to 15 residues. The CDR3 DNA is TGTGCCAGCAGTCACATTCAGGCCAGCACAGATACGCAGTATTTT. Protein sequence: CASSHIQASTDTQYF.

The J gene is TRBJ2-1, the V gene TRBV7-9; tentative D call: TRBD1 (6 bases). Trimming took off 4 bases at V and 5 bases at J, with 12 bases between the two ends. In germline, CDR1 is SEHNR, CDR2 FQNEAQ (reference sequence). The CDR3 sequence is 14 residues long. The CDR3 DNA reads TGTGCCAGCAGCTCCTACAGGGTTAACAATGAGCAGTTCTTC. Translating gives CASSSYRVNNEQFF.

The chain is built from TRBV4-3 and TRBJ2-1; D ambiguous. The germline V gene encodes CDR1 LGHNA and CDR2 YSLEER. The CDR3 is 11 amino acids. V was cut by 1 base and J by 8 bases, with 3 bases left in between. Here the CDR3 reads CASSQADEQFF. The CDR3 DNA sequence: TGCGCCAGCAGCCAAGCCGATGAGCAGTTCTTC.

DNA of the CDR3: TGTGCCAGCAGCCATCCTGGGACAGGGGATTTTCGTGCTTTCTTT. Translation: CASSHPGTGDFRAFF. This chain joins TRBV14 and TRBJ1-1; 10 bases align to TRBD1. The CDR3 has 15 amino acids. Germline assignment: CDR1 SGHDN and CDR2 FVKESK. V trimming: 3 bases; J trimming: 11 bases; junction bases outside the gene matches: 12.

A single count supports this clone. This chain uses TRBV4-1 with TRBJ2-6, with TRBD2 as a possible D gene (6 bases). Germline-derived CDR1 and CDR2 are MGHRA and YSYEKL. V shed 0 bases and J shed 0 bases, with 12 bases lying between them. This CDR3 spans 18 amino acids. In DNA, the CDR3 is TGCGCCAGCAGCCAAGATGAGTGGGACTTCTCTGGGGCCAACGTCCTGACTTTC. This gives the protein CASSQDEWDFSGANVLTF.

The chain carries TRBV15 and TRBJ1-5; possible D gene TRBD1, 5 bases. Trimming removed 1 base from V and 2 bases from J, with 12 bases in between. This CDR3 region has 16 residues. Germline-derived CDR1 and CDR2 are LNHNV and YYDKDF (reference sequence). This CDR3 reads CATSRGSGHGNQPQHF. The CDR3 DNA sequence: TGTGCCACCAGCAGAGGTTCAGGACATGGCAATCAGCCCCAGCATTTT.

The chain couples TRBV7-9 to TRBJ1-2; 9 bases line up with TRBD1. The junction had 12 bases not matched to a gene; V was cut back by 2 bases and J by 8 bases. Per the germline V gene, CDR1 is SEHNR and CDR2 is FQNEAQ (reference sequence). The CDR3 sequence is 16 residues long. CDR3 nucleotides: TGTGCCAGCAGCTTACGCACAGGGGGCACGGAAAGAGGCTACACCTTC. Translation gives CASSLRTGGTERGYTF.

CDR3 DNA: TGTGCCAGCAGCCAAGGGTGGGCGGGAAGCGGAACCAAAAACATTCAGTACTTC. Its translation: CASSQGWAGSGTKNIQYF. The chain has TRBV14 and TRBJ2-4, with D tentatively TRBD2 (6 bases). Trimming left V 1 base short and J 2 bases short, with 18 bases between. The CDR3 spans 18 residues. Germline CDR1 reads SGHDN; CDR2 reads FVKESK. Based on the CDR3 plus reference TRBV14 and TRBJ2-4, the full variable domain is EAGVTQFPSHSVIEKGQTVTLRCDPISGHDNLYWYRRVMGKEIKFLLHFVKESKQDESGMPNNRFLAERTGGTYSTLKVQPAELEDSGVYFCASSQGWAGSGTKNIQYFGAGTRLSVL.

The sample holds one count of this clone. The chain uses TRBV23-1 and TRBJ2-5, with 8 bases aligning to TRBD1. TRBV23-1 is an ORF, and what it does is uncertain. CDR3 length equals 14 residues. Trimming at V came to 4 bases and at J to 1 base, leaving 2 bases not matched to a gene. CDR3 sequence (DNA): TGCGCCAGCAGTCCAGGGGGCGTCCAAGAGACCCAGTACTTC. Encoded protein: CASSPGGVQETQYF.

This clone has more than one count but fewer than ten. The chain uses TRBV25-1 and TRBJ2-5; TRBD1 aligns across 8 bases. V was clipped by 5 bases and J by 2 bases; unmatched bases: 7. Per the germline V gene, CDR1 is MGHDK and CDR2 is SYGVNS. The CDR3 length is 15 residues. The CDR3 DNA follows: TGTGCCAGCAGTCCCCAGGGGGCGAGGCAAGAGACCCAGTACTTC. Translation: CASSPQGARQETQYF. The complete variable domain, with remaining parts taken from reference TRBV25-1 and TRBJ2-5, reads EADIYQTPRYLVIGTGKKITLECSQTMGHDKMYWYQQDPGMELHLIHYSYGVNSTEKGDLSSESTVSRIRTEHFPLTLESARPSHTSQYLCASSPQGARQETQYFGPGTRLLVL.

The chain links TRBV27 to TRBJ2-5; TRBD2 agrees at 10 bases. There are 13 residues in the CDR3. The trim removed 6 bases at V and 5 bases at J, leaving 3 bases unmatched. Germline V gene lookup returns CDR1 MNHEY and CDR2 SMNVEV (reference sequence). Here the CDR3 reads CASRNSGRETQYF. Written as DNA, the CDR3 is TGTGCCAGCAGAAATAGCGGGAGGGAGACCCAGTACTTC.

The chain has TRBV30 and TRBJ2-1, with a weak D call TRBD1 (5 bases). Per germline, CDR1 GTSNPN and CDR2 SVGIG (reference sequence). This CDR3 spans 18 amino acids. With 7 bases removed from V and 7 bases from J, the gap between germline ends came to 32 bases. The CDR3 reads CAFTQGAPSFERRNEQFF. The CDR3 region has the DNA TGTGCCTTCACCCAAGGGGCCCCGTCATTTGAGCGTAGGAATGAGCAGTTCTTC.

V gene TRBV4-3 combines with J gene TRBJ2-1; D uncertain. V lost 0 bases, J lost 11 bases, and 14 bases lay in between. The CDR3 totals 14 residues. CDR1 and CDR2 (germline): LGHNA, YSLEER. DNA for the CDR3: TGCGCCAGCAGCCAAGAAGGTTGGCTTCCTAAGCAGTTCTTC. Translating it yields CASSQEGWLPKQFF.

This clone has just a few counts. This rearrangement joins TRBV11-2 to TRBJ2-3; 10 positions match TRBD2. The CDR3 loop spans 16 amino acids. V gave up 2 bases and J gave up 3 bases; unmatched junction bases: 5. Germline assignment: CDR1 SGHAT and CDR2 FQNNGV. CDR3 loop: CASSLQAGGLTDTQYF. CDR3 in DNA: TGTGCCAGCAGCTTACAAGCGGGAGGGTTAACAGATACGCAGTATTTT.